One and the same sample provided the 20 T cell receptor beta chains below, sequenced in a study of blood T cells in healthy people across ages. A second PCR of roughly 7 to 11 cycles used a sample-barcoded 5' primer and a J-beta primer mix. From the 5' RACE reads, TCRdb called clonotypes with MiXCR, one entry per CDR3 protein. The sample has about 1.5 million distinct CDR3 sequences, approximately 39% seen once. The sample taken for sequencing was blood. The receptors derive from a woman under 30 in good health.

This clonotype was detected only a few times. The junction and the germline gene differ at one end; a read error may be behind it. The CDR3 sequence: CASSLMTSGIDEQFF. CDR3 DNA: TGTGCTAGCAGCTTAATGACTAGCGGGATAGATGAGCAGTTCTTC. V is TRBV7-7 and J is TRBJ2-1, with 11 bases that match TRBD2. Per germline, CDR1 SSHAT and CDR2 FNYEAQ (reference sequence). The CDR3 is 15 residues long.

This chain links TRBV10-3 with TRBJ2-7; TRBD1 might be the D (6 bases). The CDR3 is 13 residues long. The germline V and J ends were trimmed by 10 bases and 3 bases, with 16 bases remaining between them. CDR1 ENHRY and CDR2 SYGVKD come from the germline V gene. CDR3 sequence reads: CATSGQPHYEQYF. CDR3 nucleotide sequence: TGTGCCACCTCAGGACAGCCCCACTACGAGCAGTACTTC.

The V gene is TRBV29-1, the J gene TRBJ2-3; D may be TRBD2 (5 bases). Germline CDR1 SQVTM, CDR2 ANQGSEA. Trimming left V 7 bases short and J 4 bases short, with 15 bases between. CDR3 length equals 13 residues. The CDR3 protein is CSGMTITPDTQYF. Here the CDR3 DNA reads TGCAGCGGGATGACTATTACGCCAGATACGCAGTATTTT.

This clonotype has a handful of counts. This chain connects TRBV12-3 or TRBV12-4 to TRBJ1-2; weak D call: TRBD1 (5 bases). V was trimmed by 6 bases and J by 3 bases, leaving 11 bases between them. The CDR3 contains 13 residues. The chain's CDR3 is CASRGRGYYGYTF. Here the CDR3 DNA reads TGTGCCAGCAGAGGAAGGGGTTACTATGGCTACACCTTC.

This chain joins TRBV12-3 or TRBV12-4 and TRBJ1-2; D unresolved. The CDR3 runs to 13 residues. V shed 5 bases and J shed 2 bases, with 9 bases lying between them. The CDR3 DNA is TGTGCCAGCAGTCCCCGACTGAACTATGGCTACACCTTC. Its protein is CASSPRLNYGYTF.

This clonotype turned up a few times. V gene TRBV7-2 combines with J gene TRBJ2-1, with 7 bases matching TRBD2. V lost 2 bases, J lost 12 bases, and 4 bases stayed unmatched. This CDR3 spans 12 amino acids. Germline V gene data show CDR1 as SGHTA and CDR2 as FQGNSA. In nucleotides, the CDR3 is TGTGCCAGCAGCTTATCGGCTAGCGGGCAGTTCTTC. It specifies CASSLSASGQFF.

This chain joins TRBV2 and TRBJ2-7, with D possibly TRBD2 on 6 matching bases. The better agreement between TRBJ2-5 and the DNA end casts doubt on the J call. This CDR3 is 12 amino acids long. Germline V CDR1 and CDR2: SNHLY, FYNNEI. CDR3 in amino acids: CASTGLPRTQYF. The DNA of the CDR3 is TGTGCCAGCACGGGACTCCCTAGGACCCAGTACTTC.

The chain recombines TRBV2 with TRBJ2-1, with 14 nucleotides matching TRBD2. CDR3 length equals 18 residues. V was pared by 6 bases and J by 4 bases, with 11 bases of the junction left unmatched. Germline lookup yields CDR1 SNHLY and CDR2 FYNNEI. CDR3 DNA: TGTGCCAGCAGCCCAGGGACTAGCGGGAGAGTTGTTTACAATGAGCAGTTCTTC. Its translation is CASSPGTSGRVVYNEQFF.

Only a few counts were recorded for this clonotype. The V and J genes are TRBV12-3 or TRBV12-4 and TRBJ2-1; D remains ambiguous. With the DNA end fitting TRBJ2-7 better, the J assignment may be wrong. The CDR3 runs to 17 residues. CDR3 bases: TGTGCCAGCAGTTTAGAATTCGGTGGCAGCCCCTACAATGAGCAGTACTTC. This sequence encodes CASSLEFGGSPYNEQYF.

This clonotype was found a few times. The CDR3 sequence is CASSSTTASYTF. The CDR3 coding sequence is TGTGCCAGCAGCTCTACGACGGCTTCCTACACCTTC. The V and J genes are TRBV7-9 and TRBJ1-2; no firm D call. Trimming removed 4 bases at V and 10 bases at J, with 13 bases between. Germline-derived CDR1 and CDR2 are SEHNR and FQNEAQ (reference sequence). This CDR3 has 12 amino acids.

The chain is built from TRBV20-1 and TRBJ2-2, with 11 bases lining up with TRBD2. J lost 1 base, V lost 5 bases, and 9 bases had no gene match. This CDR3 has 17 residues. Germline V gene lookup returns CDR1 DFQATT and CDR2 SNEGSKA (reference sequence). The CDR3 region is CSAPRPTSGRNTGELFF. CDR3 DNA sequence: TGCAGTGCTCCTCGCCCTACTAGCGGGAGGAACACCGGGGAGCTGTTTTTT.

The chain is built from TRBV4-3 and TRBJ2-1, with D maybe TRBD2 (5 bases). V was trimmed by 4 bases and J by 4 bases, leaving 20 bases between them. Germline assignment: CDR1 LGHNA and CDR2 YSLEER. The CDR3 consists of 17 residues. The CDR3 nucleotides are TGCGCCAGCAGCCCAACCGGGCGTGGGAGTATTTACAATGAGCAGTTCTTC. This translates into CASSPTGRGSIYNEQFF.

The J gene is TRBJ2-5, the V gene TRBV20-1; D uncertain. Germline V CDR1 and CDR2: DFQATT, SNEGSKA (reference sequence). V was trimmed by 0 bases and J by 4 bases, leaving 9 bases between them. CDR3 length equals 13 residues. The CDR3 nucleotides are TGCAGTGCTAGAGAGACTCCCCGAGAGACCCAGTACTTC. This translates into CSARETPRETQYF.

This clonotype appeared a few times. The chain joins TRBV27 to TRBJ2-7; D tentatively reads TRBD1 or TRBD2 (5 bases each). V lost 4 bases and J lost 0, with 16 bases in between. The V gene's germline CDR1 is MNHEY and CDR2 SMNVEV (reference sequence). The CDR3 totals 16 residues. The CDR3 DNA is TGTGCCAGCAGTTCCCCAGGGACCCGTAGCTCCTACGAGCAGTACTTC. Translated: CASSSPGTRSSYEQYF.

Here the CDR3 DNA reads TGCAGTGCTAGATCTCGTGGGGGCGCGAAAGATACGCAGTATTTT. As protein: CSARSRGGAKDTQYF. The chain has TRBV20-1 and TRBJ2-3; the D gene is possibly TRBD1 (6 bases). CDR3 length: 15 amino acids. The germline gives CDR1 DFQATT, CDR2 SNEGSKA (reference sequence). The V gene lost 2 bases and the J gene lost 5 bases, with 17 bases spanning the gap.

A word on this clonotype: The junction and the germline gene differ at one end; a read error may be behind it. This rearrangement joins TRBV6-5 to TRBJ2-2, with D possibly being TRBD2 (6 bases). The CDR3 spans 18 residues. Germline CDR1 MNHEY, CDR2 SVGAGI. The CDR3 sequence is CASGYSIGAAGNSGELFF. CDR3 coding DNA: TGTGCCAGCGGTTACTCGATAGGGGCTGCGGGGAACTCCGGGGAGCTGTTTTTT.

The chain carries TRBV7-9 and TRBJ1-1; 10 positions agree with TRBD1. The germline gives CDR1 SEHNR, CDR2 FQNEAQ (reference sequence). This CDR3 contains 18 residues. The V gene end was trimmed by 2 bases and the J gene end by 5 bases; junction bases not matched to a gene: 14. The CDR3 region is CASSLSQGTGESGTEAFF. The CDR3 DNA reads TGTGCCAGCAGCTTATCACAGGGGACAGGGGAATCAGGGACTGAAGCTTTCTTT.

The table lists this clonotype with a few counts. The chain combines TRBV29-1 with TRBJ2-7; 9 bases are shared with TRBD2. In germline, CDR1 is SQVTM, CDR2 ANQGSEA. The CDR3 loop spans 14 amino acids. After removal of 3 bases from V and 2 bases from J, the junction contained 5 bases not matched to a gene. CDR3 protein: CSVDRGLATYEQYF. The CDR3 DNA is TGCAGCGTTGATCGCGGACTAGCGACCTACGAGCAGTACTTC.

This clonotype has more than one count but fewer than ten. V usage is TRBV19 and J usage is TRBJ2-1; D is undetermined. Germline values: CDR1 LNHDA, CDR2 SQIVND (reference sequence). This CDR3 contains 14 residues. V was clipped by 5 bases and J by 6 bases, with 14 bases between them. In DNA form, the CDR3 reads TGTGCCAGTAGTTTTAACCCGACCACCAATGAGCAGTTCTTC. This gives the protein CASSFNPTTNEQFF.

The V gene is TRBV14, the J gene TRBJ2-1; D is unclear. The germline V and J ends were trimmed by 1 base and 4 bases, with 11 bases remaining between them. Germline loops: CDR1 SGHDN, CDR2 FVKESK. This CDR3 region has 15 residues. The CDR3 sequence is CASSQVVNRYNEQFF. The CDR3 DNA is TGTGCCAGCAGCCAAGTAGTTAACAGATACAATGAGCAGTTCTTC.